Sequencing of this T cell receptor beta chain was carried out in a study of PD-1 blockade in classical Hodgkin lymphoma. Concerning this clone itself: Its cognate antigen is unknown.

Sequencing was performed with immunoSEQ multiplex PCR; in TCRdb, only in-frame clones are kept and a portion is missing. The table lists over 5,500 clones, 73% of them singletons. Regarding the study as a whole: Nivolumab initiated under 1 year post-ASCT led to patient exclusion. Baseline TCR diversity was reportedly lower in newly diagnosed patients than in healthy donors. It was reported as lower still in relapsed/refractory patients. Patients who responded completely had about the same baseline diversity as newly diagnosed patients.

The V and J ends lost 2 bases and 1 base, in that order; junction bases with no gene match: 5. The CDR3 has 15 residues. Per germline, CDR1 SGHRS and CDR2 YFSETQ. The time point here: cycle 4 day 1 (C4D1), after 6 weeks of nivolumab. After autologous stem cell transplantation all patients relapsed, and prior brentuximab vedotin exposure differed between cohorts. The investigators isolated CD8+ T cells from thawed PBMCs using magnetic negative selection. The rearrangement joins TRBV5-1 to TRBJ2-7, with TRBD1 matching 8 bases. The origin of this receptor is a human donor with classical Hodgkin lymphoma. Sequences were derived from CD8+ T cells from blood, sampled before the fourth cycle of nivolumab. CDR3 in amino acids: CASSLGQGLSYEQYF. CDR3 coding DNA: TGCGCCAGCAGCTTAGGACAGGGTCTATCCTACGAGCAGTACTTC.